This is a list of T cell receptor beta chains from one sample in a study of blood T cell repertoires in COVID-19. Sequencing used immunoSEQ multiplex PCR; TCRdb keeps in-frame clones, though not all of them. Here the sample spans approximately 81,000 clones, about four fifths being singletons. Sequenced material: peripheral blood. The receptors derive from a human donor in a cohort sampled during active COVID-19. Each CDR3 is given with its conserved first and last residue. A D gene is named only where the DNA matches it firmly. Clone size, where shown, is once, few, many, or a class for clones that have expanded.

NA TRBJ1-1 TRBV10-3 NA CAISEGQGMNTEAFF TGTGCCATCAGTGAAGGCCAGGGAATGAACACTGAAGCTTTCTTT
NA TRBJ2-1 TRBV19 NA CASSMGRGRSDEQFF TGTGCCAGTAGTATGGGGAGAGGACGATCGGATGAGCAGTTCTTC
NA TRBJ2-7 TRBV19 NA CATTPQGSYEQYF TGTGCCACCACACCCCAGGGTTCCTACGAGCAGTACTTC
once TRBJ2-7 TRBV5-1 NA CASEADYEQYF TGCGCCAGCGAAGCGGACTACGAGCAGTACTTC
NA TRBJ2-7 TRBV30 TRBD2 CAWKVAGQYEQYF TGTGCCTGGAAGGTAGCGGGCCAGTACGAGCAGTACTTC
NA TRBJ1-4 TRBV19 TRBD1 CASSSYRGFNEKLFF TGTGCCAGTAGTTCCTACAGGGGATTTAATGAAAAACTGTTTTTT
NA TRBJ1-3 TRBV5-1 NA CASSGGQGNTIYF TGCGCCAGCAGCGGGGGACAAGGAAACACCATATATTTT
NA TRBJ1-4 TRBV4-1 NA CASGGIFEKLFF TGCGCCAGCGGAGGGATTTTTGAAAAACTGTTTTTT
NA TRBJ1-5 TRBV3-1/TRBV3-2 TRBD1 CASSSRTGLSPQHF TGTGCCAGCAGCTCTCGGACAGGGTTGTCGCCCCAGCATTTT
few TRBJ1-5 TRBV19 NA CASSIGPQGSNQPQHF TGTGCCAGTAGTATAGGTCCCCAGGGTAGCAATCAGCCCCAGCATTTT
NA TRBJ1-2 TRBV7-9 TRBD1 CASSRGTGEFGYTF TGTGCCAGCAGCCGAGGGACAGGGGAATTTGGCTACACCTTC
NA TRBJ1-5 TRBV19 NA CASSMRNQPQHF TGTGCCAGTAGTATGAGGAATCAGCCCCAGCATTTT
few TRBJ2-7 TRBV4-2 NA CASSQEPGQFYEQYF TGTGCCAGCAGCCAAGAGCCGGGACAATTTTACGAGCAGTACTTC
few TRBJ1-1 TRBV19 TRBD1 CASSLRDRATSGSEAFF TGTGCCAGTAGTCTCCGGGACAGGGCCACCTCGGGATCTGAAGCTTTCTTT
NA TRBJ2-7 TRBV3-1/TRBV3-2 TRBD2 CASSRTSGGGYEQYF TGTGCCAGCAGCCGGACTAGCGGGGGCGGCTACGAGCAGTACTTC
NA TRBJ1-4 TRBV27 NA CASSFRAGPATNEKLFF TGTGCCAGCAGTTTTAGGGCAGGGCCGGCAACTAATGAAAAACTGTTTTTT
NA TRBJ2-7 TRBV18 TRBD2 CASRPGGGTSSYEQYF TGTGCCAGCCGCCCGGGGGGAGGGACTTCATCCTACGAGCAGTACTTC
NA TRBJ1-3 TRBV15 NA CATSRDRVPGNTIYF TGTGCCACCAGCAGAGACAGGGTCCCTGGAAACACCATATATTTT
NA TRBJ1-2 TRBV27 NA CASSYRERGYTF TGTGCCAGCAGCTACAGGGAGCGAGGCTACACCTTC
NA TRBJ2-5 TRBV2 NA CASSVAQGFGVETQYF TGTGCCAGCAGTGTCGCCCAGGGTTTCGGTGTGGAGACCCAGTACTTC
NA TRBJ1-6 TRBV2 NA CASRWDNSYNSPLHF TGTGCCAGCAGATGGGACAACTCCTATAATTCACCCCTCCACTTT
NA TRBJ2-7 TRBV6-5 NA CASSLRHSYEQYF TGTGCCAGCAGTTTACGACACTCCTACGAGCAGTACTTC
NA TRBJ2-6 TRBV7-2 NA CASSPTTSGANVLTF TGTGCCAGCAGCCCAACAACCTCTGGGGCCAACGTCCTGACTTTC
NA TRBJ2-1 TRBV4-3 TRBD1 CASSQDRGLSEQFF TGCGCCAGCAGCCAAGACAGGGGGCTCTCTGAGCAGTTCTTC
NA TRBJ2-7 TRBV23-1 TRBD2 CASSQEVASGTYEQYF TGCGCCAGCAGTCAGGAGGTGGCTAGCGGAACCTACGAGCAGTACTTC
NA TRBJ2-7 TRBV19 TRBD1 CASSIMGTGAYEQYF TGTGCCAGTAGTATAATGGGGACAGGGGCCTACGAGCAGTACTTC
NA TRBJ1-6 TRBV9 TRBD1 CASSMEGQGINSPLHF TGTGCCAGCAGCATGGAGGGACAGGGAATAAATTCACCCCTCCACTTT
NA TRBJ1-2 TRBV5-1 NA CASSWRKGQGVFGYTF TGCGCCAGCAGCTGGCGCAAAGGGCAGGGCGTTTTTGGCTACACCTTC
NA TRBJ2-5 TRBV7-6 NA CASSLTGQRETQYF TGTGCCAGCAGCTTAACCGGGCAGCGGGAGACCCAGTACTTC
few TRBJ1-2 TRBV9 NA CASSAIDSYGYTF TGTGCCAGCAGCGCCATTGACAGCTATGGCTACACCTTC
NA TRBJ1-2 TRBV18 TRBD1 CASSPGGQGMVFGYTF TGTGCCAGCTCACCAGGCGGACAGGGGATGGTCTTTGGCTACACCTTC
NA TRBJ1-5 TRBV19 TRBD1 CASRQGQGNQPQHF TGTGCCAGTAGACAGGGACAGGGGAATCAGCCCCAGCATTTT
few TRBJ1-2 TRBV30 TRBD1 CAWGLGTAYGYTF TGTGCCTGGGGGTTGGGGACAGCCTATGGCTACACCTTC
NA TRBJ1-6 TRBV7-3 NA CASSLAGAYNSPLHF TGTGCCAGCAGCTTAGCTGGGGCTTATAATTCACCCCTCCACTTT
NA TRBJ2-7 TRBV12-3/TRBV12-4 NA CASRLQGYEQYF TGTGCCAGCAGACTACAGGGCTACGAGCAGTACTTC
NA TRBJ2-5 TRBV9 NA CASSSEGTQYF TGTGCCAGCAGCTCAGAGGGGACCCAGTACTTC
NA TRBJ2-7 TRBV24-1 NA CATQLGQIGQGGYEQYF TGTGCCACCCAACTTGGTCAAATAGGGCAGGGTGGCTACGAGCAGTACTTC
NA TRBJ1-1 TRBV5-1 TRBD1 CASSSDRATEAFF TGCGCCAGCAGCTCCGACAGGGCGACTGAAGCTTTCTTT
NA TRBJ1-4 TRBV5-1 NA CASSSGDINEKLFF TGCGCCAGCAGCTCGGGAGATATAAATGAAAAACTGTTTTTT
NA TRBJ2-7 TRBV9 NA CASSRDWEYEQYF TGTGCCAGCAGCCGGGACTGGGAGTACGAGCAGTACTTC
NA TRBJ2-7 TRBV7-2 TRBD1 CASSLRDSHYEQYF TGTGCCAGCAGCTTACGGGACAGTCACTACGAGCAGTACTTC
NA TRBJ2-7 TRBV9 NA CASSVGSAYEQYF TGTGCCAGCAGCGTAGGGTCAGCCTACGAGCAGTACTTC
NA TRBJ2-5 TRBV29-1 TRBD1 CSVEATGGRETQYF TGCAGCGTTGAGGCGACAGGGGGACGGGAGACCCAGTACTTC